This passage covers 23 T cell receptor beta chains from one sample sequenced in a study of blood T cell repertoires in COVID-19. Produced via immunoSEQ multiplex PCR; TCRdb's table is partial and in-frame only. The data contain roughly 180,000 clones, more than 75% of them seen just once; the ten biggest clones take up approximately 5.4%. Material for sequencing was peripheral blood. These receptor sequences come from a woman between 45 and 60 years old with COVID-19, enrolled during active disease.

The CDR3 DNA reads TGTGCCAGCAGTTACAGCGGGGGCGGTCAGCCCCAGCATTTT. Its translation is CASSYSGGGQPQHF. The chain couples TRBV6-6 to TRBJ1-5, with a possible D match to TRBD1 (6 bases). V lost 2 bases and J 6 bases, leaving 11 bases between the germline ends. Germline CDR1 MNHNY, CDR2 SVGAGI (reference sequence). This CDR3 region has 14 residues.

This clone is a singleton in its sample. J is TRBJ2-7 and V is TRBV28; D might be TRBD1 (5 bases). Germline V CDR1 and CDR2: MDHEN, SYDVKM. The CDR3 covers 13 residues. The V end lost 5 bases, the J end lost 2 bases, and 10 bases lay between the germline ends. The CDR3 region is CASSPSGPYEQYF. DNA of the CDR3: TGTGCCAGCAGTCCGTCAGGGCCCTACGAGCAGTACTTC.

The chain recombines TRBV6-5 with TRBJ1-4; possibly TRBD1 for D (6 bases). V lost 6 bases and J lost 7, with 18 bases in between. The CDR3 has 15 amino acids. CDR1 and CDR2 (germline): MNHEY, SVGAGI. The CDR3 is CASSTSGEGGEKLFF. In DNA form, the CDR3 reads TGTGCCAGCAGCACGTCAGGGGAAGGTGGTGAAAAACTGTTTTTT.

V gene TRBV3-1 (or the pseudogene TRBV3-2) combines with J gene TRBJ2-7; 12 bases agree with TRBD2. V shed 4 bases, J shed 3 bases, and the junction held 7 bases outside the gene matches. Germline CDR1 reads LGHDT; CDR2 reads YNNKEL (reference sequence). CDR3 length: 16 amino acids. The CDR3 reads CASSLRASGGGYEQYF. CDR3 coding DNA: TGTGCCAGCAGCCTAAGAGCTAGCGGGGGGGGCTACGAGCAGTACTTC.

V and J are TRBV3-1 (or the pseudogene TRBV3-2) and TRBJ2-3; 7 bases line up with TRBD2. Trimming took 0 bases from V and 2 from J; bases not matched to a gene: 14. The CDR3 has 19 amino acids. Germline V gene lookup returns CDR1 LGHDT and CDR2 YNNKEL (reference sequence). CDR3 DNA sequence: TGTGCCAGCAGCCAAGAAGCAGGCGGGACTATGAAAGACACAGATACGCAGTATTTT. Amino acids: CASSQEAGGTMKDTDTQYF.

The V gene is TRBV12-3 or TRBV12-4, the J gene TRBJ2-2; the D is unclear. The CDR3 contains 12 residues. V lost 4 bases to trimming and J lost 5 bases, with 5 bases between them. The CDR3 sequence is CASSSRTGELFF. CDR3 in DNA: TGTGCCAGCAGTTCTCGGACCGGGGAGCTGTTTTTT.

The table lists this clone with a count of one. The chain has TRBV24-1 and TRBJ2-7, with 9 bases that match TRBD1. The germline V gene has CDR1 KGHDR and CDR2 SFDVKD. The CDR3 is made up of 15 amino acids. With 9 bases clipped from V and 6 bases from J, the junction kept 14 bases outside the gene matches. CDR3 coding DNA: TGTGCCACCGGGATACGGGGACAGGGCATCCGCGAGCAGTACTTC. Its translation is CATGIRGQGIREQYF.

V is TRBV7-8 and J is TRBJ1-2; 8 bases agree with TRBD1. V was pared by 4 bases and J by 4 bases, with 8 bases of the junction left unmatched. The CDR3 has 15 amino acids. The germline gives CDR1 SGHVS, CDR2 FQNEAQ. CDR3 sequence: CASSSGTGGFYGYTF. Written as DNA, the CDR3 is TGTGCCAGCAGCTCAGGAACAGGGGGATTCTATGGCTACACCTTC. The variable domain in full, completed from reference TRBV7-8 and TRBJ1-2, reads GAGVSQSPRYKVAKRGQDVALRCDPISGHVSLFWYQQALGQGPEFLTYFQNEAQLDKSGLPSDRFFAERPEGSVSTLKIQRTQQEDSAVYLCASSSGTGGFYGYTFGSGTRLTVV.

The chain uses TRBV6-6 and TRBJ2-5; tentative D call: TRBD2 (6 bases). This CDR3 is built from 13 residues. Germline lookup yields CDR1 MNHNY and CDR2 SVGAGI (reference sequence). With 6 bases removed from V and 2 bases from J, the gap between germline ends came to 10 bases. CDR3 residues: CASRPGLQETQYF. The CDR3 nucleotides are TGTGCCAGCAGGCCGGGACTGCAAGAGACCCAGTACTTC.

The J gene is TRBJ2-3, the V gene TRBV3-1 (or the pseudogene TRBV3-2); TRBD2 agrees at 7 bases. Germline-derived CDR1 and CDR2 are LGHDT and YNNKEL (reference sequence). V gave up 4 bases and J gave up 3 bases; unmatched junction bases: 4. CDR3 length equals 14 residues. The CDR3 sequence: CASSRRGSTDTQYF. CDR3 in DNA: TGTGCCAGCAGCCGGCGGGGGAGTACAGATACGCAGTATTTT.

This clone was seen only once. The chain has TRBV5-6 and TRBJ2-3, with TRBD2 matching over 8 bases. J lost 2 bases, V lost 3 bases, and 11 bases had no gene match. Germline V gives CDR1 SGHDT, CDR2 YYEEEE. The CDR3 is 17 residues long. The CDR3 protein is CASSSPLDGGVTDTQYF. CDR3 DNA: TGTGCCAGCAGCTCCCCGCTGGACGGGGGGGTCACAGATACGCAGTATTTT.

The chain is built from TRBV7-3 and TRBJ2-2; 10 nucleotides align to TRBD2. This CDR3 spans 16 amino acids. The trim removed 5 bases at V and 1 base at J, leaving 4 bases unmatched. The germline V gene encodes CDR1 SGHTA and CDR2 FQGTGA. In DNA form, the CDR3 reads TGTGCCAGCAGCCGGTCTAGCGGGGGGAACACCGGGGAGCTGTTTTTT. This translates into CASSRSSGGNTGELFF.

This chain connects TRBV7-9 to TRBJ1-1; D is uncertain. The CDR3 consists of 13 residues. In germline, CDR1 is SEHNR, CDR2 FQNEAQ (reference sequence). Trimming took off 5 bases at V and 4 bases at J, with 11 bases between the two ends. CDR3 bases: TGTGCCAGCAGCAGAACGGTCGGCACTGAAGCTTTCTTT. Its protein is CASSRTVGTEAFF.

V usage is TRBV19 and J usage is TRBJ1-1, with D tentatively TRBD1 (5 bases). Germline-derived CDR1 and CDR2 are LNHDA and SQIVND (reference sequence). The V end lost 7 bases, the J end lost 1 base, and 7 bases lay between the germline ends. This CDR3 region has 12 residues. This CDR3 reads CASNTGNTEAFF. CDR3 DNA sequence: TGTGCCAGTAATACAGGGAACACTGAAGCTTTCTTT.

The CDR3 bases are TGTGCCAGCAGGCCGGAGAGCACTGAAGCTTTCTTT. Its translation: CASRPESTEAFF. The J gene is TRBJ1-1, the V gene TRBV12-3 or TRBV12-4; D not certain. The CDR3 is made up of 12 amino acids. Trimming shortened V by 6 bases and J by 4 bases, and 9 bases separated the two germline ends.

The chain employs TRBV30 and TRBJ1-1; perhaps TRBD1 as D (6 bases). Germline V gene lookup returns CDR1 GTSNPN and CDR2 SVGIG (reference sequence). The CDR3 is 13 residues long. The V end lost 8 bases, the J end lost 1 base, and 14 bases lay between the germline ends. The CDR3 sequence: CAGQQGGNTEAFF. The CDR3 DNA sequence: TGTGCCGGACAACAGGGCGGGAACACTGAAGCTTTCTTT.

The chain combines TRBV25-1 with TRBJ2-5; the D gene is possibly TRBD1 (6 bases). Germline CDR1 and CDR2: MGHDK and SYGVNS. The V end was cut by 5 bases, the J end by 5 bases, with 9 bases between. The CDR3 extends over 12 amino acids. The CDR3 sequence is CASSSTGETQYF. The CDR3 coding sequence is TGTGCCAGCAGTTCCACAGGGGAGACCCAGTACTTC. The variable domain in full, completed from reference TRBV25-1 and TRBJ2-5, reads EADIYQTPRYLVIGTGKKITLECSQTMGHDKMYWYQQDPGMELHLIHYSYGVNSTEKGDLSSESTVSRIRTEHFPLTLESARPSHTSQYLCASSSTGETQYFGPGTRLLVL.

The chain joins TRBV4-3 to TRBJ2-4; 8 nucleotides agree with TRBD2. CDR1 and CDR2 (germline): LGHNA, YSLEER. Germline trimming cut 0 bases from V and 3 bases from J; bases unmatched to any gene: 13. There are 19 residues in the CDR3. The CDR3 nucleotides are TGCGCCAGCAGCCAAGATTTCCCTCTCGGTACTAGCGGCAAAAACATTCAGTACTTC. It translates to CASSQDFPLGTSGKNIQYF.

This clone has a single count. The CDR3 is CASSRRGLETQYF. CDR3 DNA: TGTGCCAGCAGTCGCCGGGGGTTGGAGACCCAGTACTTC. The chain uses TRBV12-3 or TRBV12-4 and TRBJ2-5, with D possibly matching TRBD2 (6 bases). V dropped 5 bases and J dropped 5 bases, with 12 bases sitting between them. The CDR3 has 13 amino acids.

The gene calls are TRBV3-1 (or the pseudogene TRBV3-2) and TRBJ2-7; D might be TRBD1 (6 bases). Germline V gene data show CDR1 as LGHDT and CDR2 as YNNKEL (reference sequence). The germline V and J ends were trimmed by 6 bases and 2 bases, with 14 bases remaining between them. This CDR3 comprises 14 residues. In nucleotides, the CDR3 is TGTGCCAGCAGACCCGGGACAAACGCCTACGAGCAGTACTTC. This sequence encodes CASRPGTNAYEQYF.

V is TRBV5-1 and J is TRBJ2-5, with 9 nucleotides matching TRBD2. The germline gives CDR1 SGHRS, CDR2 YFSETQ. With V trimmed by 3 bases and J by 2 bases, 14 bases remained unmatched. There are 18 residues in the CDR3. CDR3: CASSWLPKIAGGQETQYF. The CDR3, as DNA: TGCGCCAGCAGCTGGCTCCCTAAGATTGCGGGGGGGCAAGAGACCCAGTACTTC.

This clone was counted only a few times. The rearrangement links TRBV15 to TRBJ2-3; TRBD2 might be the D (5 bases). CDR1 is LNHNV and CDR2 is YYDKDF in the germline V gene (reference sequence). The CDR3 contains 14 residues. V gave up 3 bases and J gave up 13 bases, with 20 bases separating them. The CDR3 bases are TGTGCCACCAGCAGCTCATTGGACTCCCCCTCGGAGTATTTT. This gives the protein CATSSSLDSPSEYF.

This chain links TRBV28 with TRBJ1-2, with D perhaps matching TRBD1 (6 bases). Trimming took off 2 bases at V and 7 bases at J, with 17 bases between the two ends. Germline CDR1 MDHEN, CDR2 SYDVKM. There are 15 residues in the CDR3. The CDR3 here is CASSLAAGALFGYTF. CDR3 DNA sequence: TGTGCCAGCAGTTTAGCTGCAGGGGCCCTTTTTGGCTACACCTTC.